This T cell receptor (beta chain) was identified in a study of Ad26.COV2.S vaccination and SARS-CoV-2 variants. General study results and limits: Placebo recipients and vaccine recipients were similar in non-spike TCR breadth.

Described treatment: some 19 received Ad26.COV2.S at low or high dose, single or two shots; 5 received placebo; per-sample allocation not given. After the first vaccine or placebo injection, samples were drawn on day 63. Adults aged 18-55 years in Boston included the donor. Remarks on this clone: Antigen unknown.

CDR1 is SGHRS and CDR2 is YFSETQ in the germline V gene. This CDR3 comprises 15 residues. The germline V and J ends were trimmed by 0 bases and 6 bases, with 16 bases remaining between them. Libraries were prepared by immunoSEQ multiplex PCR; TCRdb keeps only in-frame clonotypes and omits some of them. Here the sample spans roughly 270,000 clones, 87% being singletons. The clonotype comes from a person aged 18-60 years who received the Ad26.COV2.S COVID-19 vaccine or a placebo. The chain joins TRBV5-1 to TRBJ2-7, with D perhaps being TRBD1 or TRBD2 (6 bases each). The material was peripheral blood, obtained in a trial of Ad26.COV2.S vaccine versus placebo. The chain's CDR3 is CASSLVTGGASEQYF. DNA for the CDR3: TGCGCCAGCAGCTTGGTTACCGGGGGCGCTTCCGAGCAGTACTTC.